These 20 T cell receptor beta chains originate from one sample sequenced in a study of spatial heterogeneity in lung cancer. TCRdb independently ran MiXCR on the 5' RACE reads; one entry per CDR3 protein. The sample gives 45,000 or so distinct CDR3 sequences, 10% to 15% of which show up once; 42% is in the top ten. Time point: sample taken at primary tumor resection. From tumor, nontumor lung or frozen PBMC, whole RNA was taken unsorted for sequencing. Sequenced here: PBMCs, sampled at surgery. The source is a female donor with early-stage non-small cell lung cancer.

This clonotype showed up just a few times. This sequence joins TRBV9 and TRBJ1-5; D is undetermined. The CDR3 has 13 residues. Trimming shortened V by 0 bases and J by 7 bases, and 8 bases separated the two germline ends. The germline gives CDR1 SGDLS, CDR2 YYNGEE. The CDR3 spells CASSVDYGQPQHF. The CDR3 DNA is TGTGCCAGCAGCGTAGACTATGGGCAGCCCCAGCATTTT.

This clonotype has a count of ten or more. This chain joins TRBV20-1 and TRBJ2-5; D might be TRBD1 (5 bases). From germline, CDR1 is DFQATT and CDR2 SNEGSKA (reference sequence). The CDR3 has 13 amino acids. Trimming cost V 4 bases and J 4 bases, with 13 bases left between them. The CDR3 loop reads CSAKVAGIETQYF. The CDR3 bases are TGCAGTGCTAAAGTGGCAGGGATAGAGACCCAGTACTTC.

This clonotype rates as medium-sized. The V call is TRBV29-1, the J call TRBJ1-5; 11 bases align to TRBD1. This CDR3 spans 14 amino acids. After removal of 6 bases from V and 5 bases from J, the junction contained 6 bases not matched to a gene. CDR1 is SQVTM and CDR2 is ANQGSEA in the germline V gene. CDR3 DNA: TGCAGCGTAAAGGGACAGGGGGGTTATCAGCCCCAGCATTTT. It encodes CSVKGQGGYQPQHF.

The sample holds one count of this clonotype. The gene calls are TRBV2 and TRBJ2-1; tentative D call: TRBD1 (6 bases). The germline V gene has CDR1 SNHLY and CDR2 FYNNEI. Between the trimmed V and J ends, which lost 7 bases and 2 bases, there was a span of 12 bases. The CDR3 extends over 14 amino acids. CDR3 region: CASKTGKTYNEQFF. CDR3 coding DNA: TGTGCCAGCAAGACAGGCAAAACCTACAATGAGCAGTTCTTC.

This clonotype was seen ten or more times. The chain is built from TRBV12-3 or TRBV12-4 and TRBJ2-6, with D unclear. The CDR3 consists of 13 residues. V dropped 3 bases and J dropped 4 bases, with 4 bases sitting between them. CDR3 DNA: TGTGCCAGCAGTTTGGTCGGGGCCAACGTCCTGACTTTC. Protein sequence: CASSLVGANVLTF.

This chain uses TRBV6-5 with TRBJ2-2, with D possibly being TRBD1 or TRBD2 (6 bases each). Trimming took 2 bases from V and 4 from J, leaving 11 bases between them. The CDR3 sequence is 15 residues long. Germline V gives CDR1 MNHEY, CDR2 SVGAGI. In DNA, the CDR3 is TGTGCCAGCAGTTACGGGGGGACATTCACCGGGGAGCTGTTTTTT. This codes for CASSYGGTFTGELFF.

Only a few counts were recorded for this clonotype. The rearrangement links TRBV11-2 to TRBJ2-3, with 10 bases fitting TRBD2. The V gene's germline CDR1 is SGHAT and CDR2 FQNNGV. This CDR3 has 16 residues. Trimming took 2 bases from V and 5 from J; bases not matched to a gene: 7. For the CDR3, the DNA is TGTGCCAGCAGCTTAAGGAGCGGGGGGGCTTTAGATACGCAGTATTTT. Its translation: CASSLRSGGALDTQYF.

This clonotype was recorded at least ten times. The V gene is TRBV14, the J gene TRBJ1-1; no clear D gene. This CDR3 is 14 amino acids long. Germline V CDR1 and CDR2: SGHDN, FVKESK. Trimming took 1 base from V and 11 from J, leaving 17 bases between them. DNA for the CDR3: TGTGCCAGCAGCCAAGCGGCCGGGGTTGCTTGGGCTTTCTTT. Residues: CASSQAAGVAWAFF.

The chain couples TRBV7-2 to TRBJ2-2, with D unclear. The CDR3 contains 14 residues. V was pared by 3 bases and J by 1 base, with 6 bases between. Germline loops: CDR1 SGHTA, CDR2 FQGNSA. CDR3 sequence reads: CASSLVGNTGELFF. The CDR3 bases are TGTGCCAGCAGCTTGGTCGGGAACACCGGGGAGCTGTTTTTT.

The V call is TRBV12-3 or TRBV12-4, the J call TRBJ2-7; D might be TRBD1 or TRBD2, each matching 5 bases. The germline V and J ends were trimmed by 6 bases and 6 bases, with 18 bases remaining between them. This CDR3 is built from 14 residues. The CDR3 protein is CASSLGQRAPEQYF. CDR3 in DNA: TGTGCCAGCAGCCTGGGGCAGAGGGCCCCCGAGCAGTACTTC.

This clonotype was recorded at least ten times. V usage is TRBV2 and J usage is TRBJ2-2; D may be TRBD2 (5 bases). Trimming removed 6 bases from V and 1 base from J, with 9 bases in between. Looked up from germline, CDR1 is SNHLY and CDR2 is FYNNEI. The CDR3 loop spans 14 amino acids. In DNA form, the CDR3 reads TGTGCCAGCAGAGCGGACGGGAACACCGGGGAGCTGTTTTTT. It codes for CASRADGNTGELFF.

In DNA form, the CDR3 reads TGTGCCAGCAGTTCCCAGGAAGGCAATCAGCCCCAGCATTTT. Protein: CASSSQEGNQPQHF. The chain employs TRBV27 and TRBJ1-5, with no clear D. This CDR3 is built from 14 residues. The V and J ends lost 4 bases and 2 bases respectively, with 9 bases between them. CDR1 and CDR2 (germline): MNHEY, SMNVEV (reference sequence).

This chain connects TRBV30 to TRBJ2-1, with D tentatively TRBD1 (6 bases). V dropped 3 bases and J dropped 6 bases, with 15 bases sitting between them. Germline CDR1 and CDR2: GTSNPN and SVGIG (reference sequence). The CDR3 contains 14 residues. CDR3 DNA: TGTGCCTGGAGGACAGGTGCCCGGACCAATGAGCAGTTCTTC. This sequence encodes CAWRTGARTNEQFF.

This clonotype was detected ten times or more. J is TRBJ2-7 and V is TRBV5-1, with D possibly being TRBD1 (6 bases). CDR1 and CDR2 (germline): SGHRS, YFSETQ. V dropped 2 bases and J dropped 7 bases, with 13 bases sitting between them. CDR3 length: 13 amino acids. The CDR3 region is CASSFGGASEQYF. In DNA form, the CDR3 reads TGCGCCAGCAGCTTTGGGGGCGCGTCGGAGCAGTACTTC. The variable domain in full, completed from reference TRBV5-1 and TRBJ2-7, reads KAGVTQTPRYLIKTRGQQVTLSCSPISGHRSVSWYQQTPGQGLQFLFEYFSETQRNKGNFPGRFSGRQFSNSRSEMNVSTLELGDSALYLCASSFGGASEQYFGPGTRLTVT.

This rearrangement joins TRBV12-3 or TRBV12-4 to TRBJ2-5, with D maybe TRBD1 (5 bases). V shed 3 bases and J shed 1 base, with 12 bases lying between them. There are 15 residues in the CDR3. The CDR3 is CASSFLTGAQETQYF. In DNA form, the CDR3 reads TGTGCCAGCAGTTTCCTTACAGGAGCCCAAGAGACCCAGTACTTC.

The chain employs TRBV12-3 or TRBV12-4 and TRBJ1-1; possibly TRBD1 for D (5 bases). Trimming removed 1 base from V and 0 bases from J, with 18 bases in between. The CDR3 runs to 18 residues. In nucleotides, the CDR3 is TGTGCCAGCAGTTTAGTTACGCGGGGCTTGGGCATGAACACTGAAGCTTTCTTT. As protein: CASSLVTRGLGMNTEAFF.

This clonotype was counted a few times. The CDR3 sequence: CASMGYFQETQYF. As DNA, the CDR3 is TGTGCCAGCATGGGGTACTTCCAAGAGACCCAGTACTTC. This chain joins TRBV2 and TRBJ2-5; D gene ambiguous. Germline assignment: CDR1 SNHLY and CDR2 FYNNEI. With 7 bases removed from V and 1 base from J, the gap between germline ends came to 10 bases. The CDR3 covers 13 residues.

This clonotype turned up a few times. V and J are TRBV29-1 and TRBJ2-3; 9 positions agree with TRBD2. Trimming removed 4 bases from V and 1 base from J; junction bases left unmatched: 3. This CDR3 spans 14 amino acids. CDR1 is SQVTM and CDR2 is ANQGSEA in the germline V gene. In DNA, the CDR3 is TGCAGCGTTGGCGGGGGGGTGGGCACAGATACGCAGTATTTT. It encodes CSVGGGVGTDTQYF.

This clonotype was found a few times. The V gene is TRBV20-1, the J gene TRBJ1-5; a weak D match, TRBD1 (5 bases). Germline CDR1 and CDR2: DFQATT and SNEGSKA (reference sequence). The CDR3 has 15 residues. Trimming shortened V by 7 bases and J by 5 bases, and 21 bases separated the two germline ends. The CDR3 DNA reads as TGCAGTGGGCGGGCAGGGTCGGTCGGGCATCAGCCCCAGCATTTT. Amino acids: CSGRAGSVGHQPQHF.

The V gene is TRBV5-1, the J gene TRBJ2-1, with 12 bases fitting TRBD2. Germline V gene lookup returns CDR1 SGHRS and CDR2 YFSETQ. Trimming at V came to 6 bases and at J to 4 bases, leaving 5 bases not matched to a gene. This CDR3 region has 15 residues. CDR3 bases: TGCGCCAGCACCCCTACTAGCGGGGGGTACAATGAGCAGTTCTTC. Amino acid sequence: CASTPTSGGYNEQFF. The variable domain in full, with the rest retrieved from reference TRBV5-1 and TRBJ2-1, is KAGVTQTPRYLIKTRGQQVTLSCSPISGHRSVSWYQQTPGQGLQFLFEYFSETQRNKGNFPGRFSGRQFSNSRSEMNVSTLELGDSALYLCASTPTSGGYNEQFFGPGTRLTVL.